This T cell receptor beta chain was found in a study of blood T cells in healthy people across ages. Study findings and constraints: Unsorted PBMCs ruled out conclusive naive versus antigen-experienced comparison.

Concerning this clonotype: Its antigen is unknown.

The sample providers were healthy Caucasian people from Russia, aged about 6 to 95. A J-beta primer mix and a sample-barcoded 5' primer were used in a second PCR of about 7 to 12 cycles. TCRdb re-derived calls from the 5' RACE reads in MiXCR, one entry per CDR3 protein. Of fewer than 750,000 distinct CDR3 sequences in the sample, about 45% were seen once. The CDR3 has 15 residues. The V call is TRBV21-1, the J call TRBJ2-2; the table gives TRBD1 as D, unverified against the DNA. TRBV21-1 constitutes a pseudogene. The sample taken for sequencing was blood. The receptor comes from an elderly man in good health. The DNA for the CDR3 is TGTGCCAGCAGCCTTAGTAAGGGGGTTGGCGGGGAGCTGTTTTTT. Amino acids: CASSLSKGVGGELFF.